The present T cell receptor beta chain was sequenced within a study of shared clonotypes between healthy human individuals. About the study: Aged 18 to 49, the donors were a couple of women and three men.

About this clone: The antigen is not known. The sample contains more than one DNA sequence encoding this CDR3.

The V and J ends lost 4 bases and 2 bases, in that order; junction bases with no gene match: 2. The CDR3 has 16 residues. In germline, CDR1 is SGHTA, CDR2 FQGTGA. Clones were read by immunoSEQ multiplex PCR, and TCRdb kept only the in-frame ones, dropping some. The table lists 2 million to 2.5 million clones, just under 95% of them singletons. Adults of Caucasian background living in Nashville, Tennessee made up all donors. Findings and limits, study-wide: Lower generation probabilities were found for non-shared clonotypes than for those shared by all four donors.

The source of this sequence is a man aged 18 to 30 in good health. Some clones in this sample may be carry-over from other donors' samples. The chain recombines TRBV7-3 with TRBJ2-5; 15 bases match TRBD2. Sequencing was done on a sample of naive CD4+ T cells from PBMCs. Subset denoted: CD45RA+ positively selected. The chain's CDR3 is CASSSGLAGGQETQYF. CDR3 sequence (DNA): TGTGCCAGCAGCTCCGGACTAGCGGGAGGGCAAGAGACCCAGTACTTC.